The 4 T cell receptor beta chains presented below share a single source sample, sequenced in a study of response to subunit inactivated influenza vaccine. TCRdb reanalysed the RT-PCR reads using MiXCR and keeps one entry per CDR3 protein. The sample has 500,000 to 650,000 distinct CDR3 sequences; about 8% are singletons. The specimen comprised PBMCs from blood, sampled less than 30 months after vaccination. These receptor sequences come from a man aged 50 to 69 who received an inactivated influenza vaccine.

This clonotype was found a few times. The genes are TRBV29-1 and TRBJ2-2; D is perhaps TRBD2 (5 bases). Germline assignment: CDR1 SQVTM and CDR2 ANQGSEA. The CDR3 totals 17 residues. Trimming cost V 0 bases and J 1 base, with 15 bases left between them. The chain's CDR3 is CSVEDPGIAMNTGELFF. CDR3 coding DNA: TGCAGCGTTGAAGATCCCGGAATAGCGATGAACACCGGGGAGCTGTTTTTT.

The chain has TRBV3-1 and TRBJ1-1, with 7 bases identical to TRBD1. Germline V gene lookup returns CDR1 LGHDT and CDR2 YNNKEL (reference sequence). The V gene end was trimmed by 1 base and the J gene end by 0 bases; junction bases not matched to a gene: 5. This CDR3 is built from 16 residues. The CDR3 region is CASSQGRGLMNTEAFF. The CDR3 coding sequence is TGTGCCAGCAGCCAAGGTAGGGGGCTGATGAACACTGAAGCTTTCTTT.

The table lists this clonotype with many counts. V is TRBV6-2 or TRBV6-3 and J is TRBJ1-1, with D possibly TRBD1 on 5 matching bases. The germline gives CDR1 MNHEY, CDR2 SVGEGT. The CDR3 contains 13 residues. V lost 2 bases and J lost 4, with 8 bases in between. The CDR3 DNA sequence: TGTGCCAGCAGTTACGGGGGTGTCACTGAAGCTTTCTTT. Its protein is CASSYGGVTEAFF.

There are a few counts of this clonotype. The chain carries TRBV7-2 and TRBJ2-7, with D uncertain. The CDR3 has 15 amino acids. Germline CDR1 and CDR2: SGHTA and FQGNSA. V was clipped by 0 bases and J by 2 bases, with 11 bases between them. CDR3 loop: CASSLAVRSPYEQYF. The CDR3, as DNA: TGTGCCAGCAGCTTAGCGGTAAGATCTCCCTACGAGCAGTACTTC. The entire variable domain, with the rest obtained from reference TRBV7-2 and TRBJ2-7, is as follows: GAGVSQSPSNKVTEKGKDVELRCDPISGHTALYWYRQSLGQGLEFLIYFQGNSAPDKSGLPSDRFSAERTGGSVSTLTIQRTQQEDSAVYLCASSLAVRSPYEQYFGPGTRLTVT.